Listed here is a single T cell receptor (beta chain). The data are from a study of blood T cell repertoires in COVID-19. Method: immunoSEQ multiplex PCR; TCRdb's copy keeps in-frame clones and lacks some. The table has over 150,000 clones, about 90% seen once. Source material: PBMCs or T cells enriched from blood (not recorded which). This TCR was recovered from a woman between 45 and 60 years old who had recovered from COVID-19.

The CDR3: CASSRDKGEWVYGYTF. CDR3 sequence (DNA): TGTGCCAGCAGCCGCGACAAGGGGGAGTGGGTCTATGGCTACACCTTC. V usage is TRBV7-2 and J usage is TRBJ1-2, with a weak D call TRBD1 (6 bases). CDR3 length: 16 amino acids. Trimming took 5 bases from V and 4 from J, leaving 20 bases between them. Germline V CDR1 and CDR2: SGHTA, FQGNSA.